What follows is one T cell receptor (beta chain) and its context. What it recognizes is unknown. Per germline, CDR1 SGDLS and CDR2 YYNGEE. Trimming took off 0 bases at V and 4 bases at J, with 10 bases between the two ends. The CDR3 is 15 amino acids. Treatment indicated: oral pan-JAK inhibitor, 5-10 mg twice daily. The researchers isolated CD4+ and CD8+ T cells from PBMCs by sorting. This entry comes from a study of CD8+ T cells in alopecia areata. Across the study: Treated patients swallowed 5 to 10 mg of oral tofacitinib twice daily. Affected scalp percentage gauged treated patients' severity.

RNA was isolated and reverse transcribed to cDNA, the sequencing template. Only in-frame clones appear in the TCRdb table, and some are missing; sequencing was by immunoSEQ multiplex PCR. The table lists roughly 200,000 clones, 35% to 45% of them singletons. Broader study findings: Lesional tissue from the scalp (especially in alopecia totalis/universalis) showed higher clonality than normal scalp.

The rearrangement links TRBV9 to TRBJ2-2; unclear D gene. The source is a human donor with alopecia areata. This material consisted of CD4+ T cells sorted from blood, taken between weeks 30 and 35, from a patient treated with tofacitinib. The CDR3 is CASSVVGQFTGELFF. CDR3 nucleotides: TGTGCCAGCAGCGTAGTCGGCCAATTCACCGGGGAGCTGTTTTTT.